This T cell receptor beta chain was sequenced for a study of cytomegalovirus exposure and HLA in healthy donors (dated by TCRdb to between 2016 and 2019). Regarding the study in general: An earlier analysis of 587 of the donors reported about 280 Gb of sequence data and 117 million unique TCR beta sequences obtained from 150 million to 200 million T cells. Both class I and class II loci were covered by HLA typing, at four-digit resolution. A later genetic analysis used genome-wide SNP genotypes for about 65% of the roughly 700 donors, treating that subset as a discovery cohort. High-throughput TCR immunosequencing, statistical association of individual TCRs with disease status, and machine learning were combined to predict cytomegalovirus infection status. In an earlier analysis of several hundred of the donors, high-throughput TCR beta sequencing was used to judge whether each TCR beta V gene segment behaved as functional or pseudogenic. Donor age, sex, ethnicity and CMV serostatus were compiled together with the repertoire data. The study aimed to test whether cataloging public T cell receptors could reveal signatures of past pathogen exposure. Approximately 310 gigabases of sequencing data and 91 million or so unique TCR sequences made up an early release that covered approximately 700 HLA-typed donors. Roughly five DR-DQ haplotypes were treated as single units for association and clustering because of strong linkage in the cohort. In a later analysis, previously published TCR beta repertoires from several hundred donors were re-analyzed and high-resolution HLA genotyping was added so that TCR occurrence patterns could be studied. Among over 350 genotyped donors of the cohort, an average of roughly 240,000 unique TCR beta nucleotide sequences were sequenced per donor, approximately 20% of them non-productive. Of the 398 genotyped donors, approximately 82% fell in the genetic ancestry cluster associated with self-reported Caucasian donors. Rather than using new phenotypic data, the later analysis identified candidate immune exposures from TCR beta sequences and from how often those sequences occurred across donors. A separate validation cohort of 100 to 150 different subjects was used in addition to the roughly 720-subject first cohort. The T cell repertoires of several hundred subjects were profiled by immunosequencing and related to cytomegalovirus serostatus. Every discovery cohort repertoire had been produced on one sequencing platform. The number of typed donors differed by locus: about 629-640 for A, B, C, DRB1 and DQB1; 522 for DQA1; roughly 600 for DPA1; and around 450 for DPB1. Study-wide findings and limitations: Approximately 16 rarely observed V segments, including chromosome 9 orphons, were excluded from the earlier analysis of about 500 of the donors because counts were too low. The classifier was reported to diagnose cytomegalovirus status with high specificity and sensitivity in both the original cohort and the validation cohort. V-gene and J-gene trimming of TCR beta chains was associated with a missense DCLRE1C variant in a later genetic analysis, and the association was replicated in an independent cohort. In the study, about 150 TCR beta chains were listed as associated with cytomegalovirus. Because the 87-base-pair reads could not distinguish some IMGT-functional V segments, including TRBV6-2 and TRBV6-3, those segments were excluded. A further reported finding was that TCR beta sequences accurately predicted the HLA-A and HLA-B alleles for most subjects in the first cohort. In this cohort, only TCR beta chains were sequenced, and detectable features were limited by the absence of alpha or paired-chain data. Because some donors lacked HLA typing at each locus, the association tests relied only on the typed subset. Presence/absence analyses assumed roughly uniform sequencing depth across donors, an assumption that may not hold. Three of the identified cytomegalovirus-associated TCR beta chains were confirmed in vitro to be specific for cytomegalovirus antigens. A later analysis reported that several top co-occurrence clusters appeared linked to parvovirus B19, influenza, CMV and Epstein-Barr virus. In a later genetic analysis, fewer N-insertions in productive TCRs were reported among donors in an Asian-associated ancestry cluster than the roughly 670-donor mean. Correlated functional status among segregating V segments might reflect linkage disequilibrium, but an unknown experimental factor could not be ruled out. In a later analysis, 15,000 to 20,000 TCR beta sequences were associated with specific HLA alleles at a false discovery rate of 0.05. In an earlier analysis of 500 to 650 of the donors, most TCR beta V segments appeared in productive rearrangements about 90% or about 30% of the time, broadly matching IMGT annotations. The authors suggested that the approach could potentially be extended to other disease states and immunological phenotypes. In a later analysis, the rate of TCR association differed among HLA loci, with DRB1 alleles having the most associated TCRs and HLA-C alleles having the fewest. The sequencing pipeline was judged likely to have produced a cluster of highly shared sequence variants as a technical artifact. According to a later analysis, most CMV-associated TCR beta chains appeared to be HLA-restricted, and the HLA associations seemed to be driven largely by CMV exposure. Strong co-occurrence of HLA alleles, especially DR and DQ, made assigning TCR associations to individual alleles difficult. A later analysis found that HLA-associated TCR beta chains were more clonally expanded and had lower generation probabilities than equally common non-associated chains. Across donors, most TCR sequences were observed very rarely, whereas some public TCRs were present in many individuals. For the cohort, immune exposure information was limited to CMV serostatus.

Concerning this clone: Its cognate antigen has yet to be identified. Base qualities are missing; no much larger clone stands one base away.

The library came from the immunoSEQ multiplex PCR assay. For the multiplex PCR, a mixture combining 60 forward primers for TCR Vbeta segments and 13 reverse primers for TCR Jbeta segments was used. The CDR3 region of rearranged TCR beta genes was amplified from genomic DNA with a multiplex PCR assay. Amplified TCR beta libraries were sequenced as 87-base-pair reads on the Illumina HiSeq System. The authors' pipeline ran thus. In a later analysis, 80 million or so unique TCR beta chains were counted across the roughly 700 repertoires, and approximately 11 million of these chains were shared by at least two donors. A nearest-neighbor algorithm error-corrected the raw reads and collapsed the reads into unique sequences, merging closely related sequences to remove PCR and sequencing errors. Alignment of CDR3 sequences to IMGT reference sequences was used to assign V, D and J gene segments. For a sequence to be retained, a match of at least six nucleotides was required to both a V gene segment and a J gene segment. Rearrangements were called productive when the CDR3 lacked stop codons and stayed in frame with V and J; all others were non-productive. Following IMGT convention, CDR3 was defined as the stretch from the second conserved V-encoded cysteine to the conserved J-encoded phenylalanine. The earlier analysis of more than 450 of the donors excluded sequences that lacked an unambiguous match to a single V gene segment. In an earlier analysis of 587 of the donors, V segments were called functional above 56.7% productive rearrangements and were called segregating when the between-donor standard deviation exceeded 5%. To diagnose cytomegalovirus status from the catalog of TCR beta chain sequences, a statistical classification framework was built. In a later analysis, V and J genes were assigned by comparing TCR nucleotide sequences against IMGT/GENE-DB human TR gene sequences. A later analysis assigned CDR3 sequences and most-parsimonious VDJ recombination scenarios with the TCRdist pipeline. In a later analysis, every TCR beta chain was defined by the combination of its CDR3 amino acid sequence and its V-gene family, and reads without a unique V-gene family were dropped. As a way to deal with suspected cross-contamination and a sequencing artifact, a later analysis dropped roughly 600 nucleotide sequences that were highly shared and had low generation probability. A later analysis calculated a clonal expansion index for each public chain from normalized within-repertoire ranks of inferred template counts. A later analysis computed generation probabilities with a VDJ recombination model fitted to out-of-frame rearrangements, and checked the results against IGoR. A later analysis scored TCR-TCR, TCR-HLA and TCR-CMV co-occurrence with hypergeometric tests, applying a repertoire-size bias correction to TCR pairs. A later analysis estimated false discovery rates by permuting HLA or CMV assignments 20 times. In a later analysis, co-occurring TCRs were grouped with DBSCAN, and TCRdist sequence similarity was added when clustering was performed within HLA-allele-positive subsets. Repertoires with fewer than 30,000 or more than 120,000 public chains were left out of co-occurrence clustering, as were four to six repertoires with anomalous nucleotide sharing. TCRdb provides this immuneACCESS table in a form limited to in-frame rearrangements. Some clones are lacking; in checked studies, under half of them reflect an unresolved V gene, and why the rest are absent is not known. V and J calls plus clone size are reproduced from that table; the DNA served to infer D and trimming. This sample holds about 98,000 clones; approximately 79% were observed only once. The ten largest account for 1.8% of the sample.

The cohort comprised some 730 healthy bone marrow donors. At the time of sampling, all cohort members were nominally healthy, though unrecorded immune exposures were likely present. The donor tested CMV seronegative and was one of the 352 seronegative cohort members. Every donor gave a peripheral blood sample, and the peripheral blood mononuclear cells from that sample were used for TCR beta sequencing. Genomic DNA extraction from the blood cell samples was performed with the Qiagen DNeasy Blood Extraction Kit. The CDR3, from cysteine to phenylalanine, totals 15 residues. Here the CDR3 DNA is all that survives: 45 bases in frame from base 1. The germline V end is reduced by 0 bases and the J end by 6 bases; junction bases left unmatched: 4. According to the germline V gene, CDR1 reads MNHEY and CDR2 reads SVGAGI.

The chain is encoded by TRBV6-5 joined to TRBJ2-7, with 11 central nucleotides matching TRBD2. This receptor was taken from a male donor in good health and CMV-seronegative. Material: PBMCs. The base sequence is TGTGCCAGCAGTTACTCGTTAGCGGGGGGGGGCGAGCAGTACTTC. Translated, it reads CASSYSLAGGGEQYF.